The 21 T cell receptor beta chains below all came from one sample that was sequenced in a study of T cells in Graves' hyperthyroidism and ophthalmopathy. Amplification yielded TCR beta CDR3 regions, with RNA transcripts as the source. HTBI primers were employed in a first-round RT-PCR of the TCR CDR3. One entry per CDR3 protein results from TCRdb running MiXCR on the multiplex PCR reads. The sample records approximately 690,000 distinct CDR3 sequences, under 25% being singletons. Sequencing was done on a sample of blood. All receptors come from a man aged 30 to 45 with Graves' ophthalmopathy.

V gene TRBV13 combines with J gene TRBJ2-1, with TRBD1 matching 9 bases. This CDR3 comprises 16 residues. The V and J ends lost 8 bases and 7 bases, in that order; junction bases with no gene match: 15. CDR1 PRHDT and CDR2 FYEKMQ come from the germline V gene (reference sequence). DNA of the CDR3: TGTGCCAGCTCCTCACAGGGGGCGGACTTTCGGAATGAGCAGTTCTTC. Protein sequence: CASSSQGADFRNEQFF. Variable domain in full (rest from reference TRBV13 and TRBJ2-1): AAGVIQSPRHLIKEKRETATLKCYPIPRHDTVYWYQQGPGQDPQFLISFYEKMQSDKGSIPDRFSAQQFSDYHSELNMSSLELGDSALYFCASSSQGADFRNEQFFGPGTRLTVL.

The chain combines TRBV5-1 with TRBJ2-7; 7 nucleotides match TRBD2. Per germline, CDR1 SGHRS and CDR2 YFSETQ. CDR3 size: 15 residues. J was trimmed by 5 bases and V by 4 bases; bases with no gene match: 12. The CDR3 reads CASSTSGEEVHEQYF. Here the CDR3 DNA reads TGCGCCAGCAGCACGAGCGGGGAAGAGGTCCACGAGCAGTACTTC. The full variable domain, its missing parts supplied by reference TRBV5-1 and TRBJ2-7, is KAGVTQTPRYLIKTRGQQVTLSCSPISGHRSVSWYQQTPGQGLQFLFEYFSETQRNKGNFPGRFSGRQFSNSRSEMNVSTLELGDSALYLCASSTSGEEVHEQYFGPGTRLTVT.

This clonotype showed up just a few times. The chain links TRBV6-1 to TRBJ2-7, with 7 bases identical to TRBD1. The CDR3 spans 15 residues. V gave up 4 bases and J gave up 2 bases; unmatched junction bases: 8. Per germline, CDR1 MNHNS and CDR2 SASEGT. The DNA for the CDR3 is TGTGCCAGCAGTGTAGTAGGACAGGCCGCCTACGAGCAGTACTTC. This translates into CASSVVGQAAYEQYF.

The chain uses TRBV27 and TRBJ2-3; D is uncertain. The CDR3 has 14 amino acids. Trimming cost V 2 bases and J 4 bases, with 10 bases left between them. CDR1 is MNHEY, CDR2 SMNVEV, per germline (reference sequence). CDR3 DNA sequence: TGTGCCAGCAGTTTAGCCCTGATGGCAGATACGCAGTATTTT. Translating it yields CASSLALMADTQYF.

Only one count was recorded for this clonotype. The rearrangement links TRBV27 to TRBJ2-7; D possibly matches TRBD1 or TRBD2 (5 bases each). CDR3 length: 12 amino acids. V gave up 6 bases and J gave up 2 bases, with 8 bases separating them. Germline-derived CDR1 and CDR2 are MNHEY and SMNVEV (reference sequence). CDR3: CASRRGPYEQYF. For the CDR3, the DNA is TGTGCCAGCAGACGGGGCCCCTACGAGCAGTACTTC.

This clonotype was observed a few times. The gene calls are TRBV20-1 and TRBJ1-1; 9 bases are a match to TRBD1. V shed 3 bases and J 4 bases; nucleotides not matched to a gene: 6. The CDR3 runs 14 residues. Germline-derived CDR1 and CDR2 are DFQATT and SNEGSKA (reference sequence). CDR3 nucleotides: TGCAGTGCTAGGAGGACAGGGGCCATCACTGAAGCTTTCTTT. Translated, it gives CSARRTGAITEAFF.

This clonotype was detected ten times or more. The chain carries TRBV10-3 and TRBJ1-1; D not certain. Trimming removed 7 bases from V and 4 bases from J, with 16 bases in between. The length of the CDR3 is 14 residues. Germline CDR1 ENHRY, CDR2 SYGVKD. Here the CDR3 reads CAITPGGESTEAFF. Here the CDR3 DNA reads TGTGCCATCACTCCCGGTGGTGAGTCCACTGAAGCTTTCTTT.

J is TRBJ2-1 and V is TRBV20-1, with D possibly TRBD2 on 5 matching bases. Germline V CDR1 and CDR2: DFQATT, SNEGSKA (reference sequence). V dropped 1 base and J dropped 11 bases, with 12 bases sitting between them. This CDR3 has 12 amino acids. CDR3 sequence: CSARGEGQKQFF. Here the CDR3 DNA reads TGCAGTGCTAGAGGAGAGGGTCAAAAGCAGTTCTTC.

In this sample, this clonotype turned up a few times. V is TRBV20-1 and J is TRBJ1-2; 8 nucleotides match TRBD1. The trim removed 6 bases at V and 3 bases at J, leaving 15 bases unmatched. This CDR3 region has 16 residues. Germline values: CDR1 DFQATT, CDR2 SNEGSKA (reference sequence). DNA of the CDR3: TGCAGTGCCCCCGGGACAGGCCTTTCCTGGGACTATGGCTACACCTTC. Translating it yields CSAPGTGLSWDYGYTF.

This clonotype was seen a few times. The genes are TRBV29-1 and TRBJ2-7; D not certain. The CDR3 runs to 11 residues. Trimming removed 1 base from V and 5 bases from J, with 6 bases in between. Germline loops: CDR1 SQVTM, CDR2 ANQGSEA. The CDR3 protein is CSVEAGHEQYF. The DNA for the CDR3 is TGCAGCGTTGAAGCTGGACACGAGCAGTACTTC.

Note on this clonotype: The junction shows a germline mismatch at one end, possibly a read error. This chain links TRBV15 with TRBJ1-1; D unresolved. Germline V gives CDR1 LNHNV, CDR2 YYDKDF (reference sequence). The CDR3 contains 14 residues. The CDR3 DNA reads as TGTGCCACCAGCAGAGAGAGAGGGAGCACTGGAGCTTTCTTT. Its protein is CATSRERGSTGAFF.

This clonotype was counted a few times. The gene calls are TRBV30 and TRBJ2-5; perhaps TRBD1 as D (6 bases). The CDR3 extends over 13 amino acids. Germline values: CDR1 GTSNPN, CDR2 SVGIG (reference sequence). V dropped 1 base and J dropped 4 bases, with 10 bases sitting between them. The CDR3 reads CAWSGGQGETQYF. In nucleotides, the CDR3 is TGTGCCTGGAGTGGGGGGCAAGGAGAGACCCAGTACTTC.

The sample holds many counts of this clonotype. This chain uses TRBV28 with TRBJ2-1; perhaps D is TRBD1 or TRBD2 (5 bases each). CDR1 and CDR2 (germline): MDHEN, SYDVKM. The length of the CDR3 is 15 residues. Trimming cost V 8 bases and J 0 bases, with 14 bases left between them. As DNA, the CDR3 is TGTGCCAGCTATCCGGGGACCAGCTCCTACAATGAGCAGTTCTTC. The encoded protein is CASYPGTSSYNEQFF.

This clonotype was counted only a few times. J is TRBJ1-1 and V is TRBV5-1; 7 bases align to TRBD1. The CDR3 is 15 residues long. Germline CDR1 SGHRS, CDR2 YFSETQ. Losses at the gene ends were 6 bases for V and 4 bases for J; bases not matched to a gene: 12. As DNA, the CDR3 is TGCGCCAGCACCCCGGCGGCAGGGGGATTCACTGAAGCTTTCTTT. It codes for CASTPAAGGFTEAFF.

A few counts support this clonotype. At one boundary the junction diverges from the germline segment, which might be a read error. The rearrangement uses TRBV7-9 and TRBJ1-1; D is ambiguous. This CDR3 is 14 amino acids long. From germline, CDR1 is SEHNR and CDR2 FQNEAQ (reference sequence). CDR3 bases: TGTGCCAGCAGTTCTGATACATTGAACCCTGAAGCTTTCTTT. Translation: CASSSDTLNPEAFF.

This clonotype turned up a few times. The CDR3 nucleotides read TGTGCGGGTGGGGCAGGGTCGAACTATGAGCAGTTCTTC. Amino acid sequence: CAGGAGSNYEQFF. This chain uses TRBV6-1 with TRBJ2-1; the D gene is possibly TRBD1 (5 bases). Germline V gives CDR1 MNHNS, CDR2 SASEGT. The CDR3 runs 13 residues.

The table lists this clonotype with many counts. CDR3 in amino acids: CASSLTGWQPQHF. The DNA of the CDR3 is TGCGCCAGCAGCTTGACAGGGTGGCAGCCCCAGCATTTT. The chain couples TRBV5-1 to TRBJ1-5, with a tentative D call TRBD1 (6 bases). Between the trimmed V and J ends, which lost 1 base and 7 bases, there was a span of 9 bases. CDR3 length: 13 residues. Germline V gives CDR1 SGHRS, CDR2 YFSETQ.

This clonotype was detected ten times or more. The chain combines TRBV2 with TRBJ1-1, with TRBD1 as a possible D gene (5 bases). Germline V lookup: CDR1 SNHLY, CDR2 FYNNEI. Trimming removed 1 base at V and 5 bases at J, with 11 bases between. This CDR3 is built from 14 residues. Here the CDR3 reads CASSEGRGLTEAFF. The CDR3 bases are TGTGCCAGCAGTGAAGGGAGGGGTTTAACTGAAGCTTTCTTT.

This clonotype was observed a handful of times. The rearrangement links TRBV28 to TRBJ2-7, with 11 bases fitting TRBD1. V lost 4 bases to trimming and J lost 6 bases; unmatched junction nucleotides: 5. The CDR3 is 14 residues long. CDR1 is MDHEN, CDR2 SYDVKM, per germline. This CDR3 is CASSYGTGGAEQYF. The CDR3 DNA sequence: TGTGCCAGCAGTTACGGGACAGGGGGGGCCGAGCAGTACTTC.

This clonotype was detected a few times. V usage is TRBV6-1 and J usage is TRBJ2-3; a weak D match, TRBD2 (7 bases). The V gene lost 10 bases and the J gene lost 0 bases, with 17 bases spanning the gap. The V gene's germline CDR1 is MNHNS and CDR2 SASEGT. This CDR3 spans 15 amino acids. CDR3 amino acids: CAIRGGEVSTDTQYF. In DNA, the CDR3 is TGTGCCATTAGAGGGGGGGAAGTTAGCACAGATACGCAGTATTTT.

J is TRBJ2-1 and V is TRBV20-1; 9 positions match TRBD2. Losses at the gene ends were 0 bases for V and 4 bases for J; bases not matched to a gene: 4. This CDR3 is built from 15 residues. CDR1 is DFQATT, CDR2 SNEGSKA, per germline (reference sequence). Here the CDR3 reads CSARDGLAGYNEQFF. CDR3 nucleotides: TGCAGTGCTAGAGATGGTCTAGCGGGGTACAATGAGCAGTTCTTC.